This T cell receptor (beta chain) stems from a study of OX40 agonist ivuxolimab in advanced cancers. Study background: People in dose escalation had one of these cancers: hepatocellular carcinoma, melanoma, renal cell or head and neck cancer. Findings and caveats of the study: Antigen targets of the expanded peripheral T cells went undetermined. CD4+ and CD8+ T cells in blood underwent clonal expansion by week 6 at 0.1 to 3.0 mg/kg. Compared with others, partial responders at 0.1-3.0 mg/kg displayed clonal expansion among the lowest.

Comments on this clone: Its matching antigen is unknown.

The data were produced by immunoSEQ multiplex PCR, yet TCRdb's version contains in-frame clones alone and is incomplete. The sample has some 64,000 clones, approximately 84% seen once. J was trimmed by 4 bases and V by 5 bases; bases with no gene match: 13. The length of the CDR3 is 16 residues. The germline V gene has CDR1 LNHDA and CDR2 SQIVND (reference sequence). The chain uses TRBV19 and TRBJ1-1; TRBD1 aligns across 7 bases. The TCR sequence derives from an adult with an advanced solid tumor such as melanoma, head and neck, liver or kidney cancer. The sample was CD4+ or CD8+ T cells sorted from blood, taken in a trial of the OX40 agonist ivuxolimab. The CDR3 sequence: CASSPRTGRMGTEAFF. The CDR3 nucleotides are TGTGCCAGTAGTCCCCGGACAGGCAGAATGGGCACTGAAGCTTTCTTT. The variable domain in full, completed from reference TRBV19 and TRBJ1-1, reads DGGITQSPKYLFRKEGQNVTLSCEQNLNHDAMYWYRQDPGQGLRLIYYSQIVNDFQKGDIAEGYSVSREKKESFPLTVTSAQKNPTAFYLCASSPRTGRMGTEAFFGQGTRLTVV.